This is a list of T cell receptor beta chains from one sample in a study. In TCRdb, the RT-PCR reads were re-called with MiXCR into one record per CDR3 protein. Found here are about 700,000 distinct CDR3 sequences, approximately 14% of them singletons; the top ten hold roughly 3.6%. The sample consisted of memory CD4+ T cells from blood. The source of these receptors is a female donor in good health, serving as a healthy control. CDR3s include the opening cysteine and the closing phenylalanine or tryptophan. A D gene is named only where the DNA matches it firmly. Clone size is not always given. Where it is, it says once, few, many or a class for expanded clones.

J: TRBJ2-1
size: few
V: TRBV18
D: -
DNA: TGTGCCAGCTCACCACTTTGGGAGTCCTACAATGAGCAGTTCTTC
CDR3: CASSPLWESYNEQFF

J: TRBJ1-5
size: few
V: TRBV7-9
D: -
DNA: TGTGCCAGCAGCTCCCACGCGGCTAATCAGCCCCAGCATTTT
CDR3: CASSSHAANQPQHF

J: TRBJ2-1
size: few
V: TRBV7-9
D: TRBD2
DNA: TGTGCCAGCAGCTTAGGTTCTGACGCCGGGGGGTACAATGAGCAGTTCTTC
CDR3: CASSLGSDAGGYNEQFF

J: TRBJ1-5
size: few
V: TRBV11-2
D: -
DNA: TGTGCCAGCAGACGCAAGCAAACGGAGGCAGTTCACAATCAGCCCCAGCATTTT
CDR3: CASRRKQTEAVHNQPQHF

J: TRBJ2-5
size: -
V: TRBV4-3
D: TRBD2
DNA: TGCGCCAGCAGCCTTACTAGCGGGAGGAGGGGGGGACAAGAGACCCAGTACTTC
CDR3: CASSLTSGRRGGQETQYF

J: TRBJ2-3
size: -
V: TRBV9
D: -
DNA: TGTGCCAGCAGCGACAGTAGGGCCTACTTAAATACGCAGTATTTT
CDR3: CASSDSRAYLNTQYF

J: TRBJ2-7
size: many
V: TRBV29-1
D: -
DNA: TGCAGCGTTGCAGTGGTTCTCGACGAGCAGTACTTC
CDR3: CSVAVVLDEQYF

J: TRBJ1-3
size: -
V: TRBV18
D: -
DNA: TGTGCCAGCTCAACCACGGCCAAGAAGGACACCATATATTTT
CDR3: CASSTTAKKDTIYF

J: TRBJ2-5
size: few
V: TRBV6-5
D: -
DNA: TGTGCCAGCGGCCGCAGAGAGGGGACCCAGTACTTC
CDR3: CASGRREGTQYF

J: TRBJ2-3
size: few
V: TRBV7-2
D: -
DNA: TGTGCCAGCAGCTTAGATGACGGCCTCGAGTATTTT
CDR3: CASSLDDGLEYF

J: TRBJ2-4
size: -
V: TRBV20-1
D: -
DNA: TGCAGTGCTAGAGATCTCTGGGTGGGGGCCAAAAACATTCAGTACTTC
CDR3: CSARDLWVGAKNIQYF